This TCR beta chain was identified in a study of blood T cell repertoires in COVID-19. Study context: Italy, Spain and the United States were the sources of the convalescent and acute COVID-19 samples. Sample material is recorded as cDNA or gDNA derived from T cells, B-cell-depleted T cells, or PBMCs.

Assay used: immunoSEQ multiplex PCR; TCRdb lists only in-frame clones, some missing. Of 200,000 to 300,000 clones listed, 80% to 90% are singletons. The CDR3 runs 14 residues. Germline V gene data show CDR1 as MNHEY and CDR2 as SMNVEV (reference sequence). V lost 3 bases and J lost 2, with 11 bases in between. Enrolled through a virtual design, the participants were between about 18 and 100 years of age and came from under 30 US areas. This receptor was obtained from a man in his forties who had recovered from COVID-19. The chain has TRBV27 and TRBJ2-7; D is undetermined. The source material was PBMCs or T cells enriched from blood (not recorded which). CDR3 region: CASSFGRSTYEQYF. CDR3 DNA: TGTGCCAGCAGTTTCGGCAGGTCGACCTACGAGCAGTACTTC.